The table lists the clone carrying this TCR beta chain with a few counts. Its target is not known. From the 120-subject validation cohort, which was separate from the roughly 680-subject first cohort, the donors were drawn. Profiling relied on immunoSEQ multiplex PCR, and the TCRdb table lists in-frame clones only, not all of them. The sample carries some 140,000 clones, 80% to 90% recorded once. V trimming: 5 bases; J trimming: 6 bases; junction bases outside the gene matches: 6. The CDR3 is made up of 14 amino acids. The germline CDR1 and CDR2 sequences are LGHNA and YNFKEQ. The data were taken from a study of cytomegalovirus exposure and HLA in healthy donors. Study-wide findings and caveats: Cytomegalovirus status, reportedly, was diagnosed with high specificity and sensitivity by the classifier.

The J gene is TRBJ2-1, the V gene TRBV4-2; 8 bases map to TRBD2. Sequencing was performed on PBMCs. This TCR was recovered from a man between 18 and 35 years old in good health and CMV-seropositive. The CDR3 is CASSTSGGGNEQFF. In DNA form, the CDR3 reads TGTGCCAGCAGCACTTCGGGGGGGGGCAATGAGCAGTTCTTC.